This section outlines one T cell receptor beta chain sequence together with its context. Its antigen remains unidentified. One end of the junction is discordant with germline, which a read error may explain. This entry belongs to a study of cytomegalovirus exposure and HLA in healthy donors. Study-level points and caveats: A few of the chains that were CMV-associated were confirmed in vitro to be specific for CMV antigens.

The CDR3 is 15 amino acids. CDR1 is LGHNA, CDR2 YSLEER, per germline. The PCR used 60 Vbeta and 13 Jbeta primers. Profiling relied on immunoSEQ multiplex PCR, and the TCRdb table lists in-frame clones only, not all of them. The sample includes under 150,000 clones, roughly 80% of them seen just once. The V gene is TRBV4-3, the J gene TRBJ1-1; D ambiguous. The sequence came from a woman in her 40s in good health and CMV-seronegative. The sequencing sample was made of PBMCs. DNA of the CDR3: TGCGCCAGCGGCCAAGATCGTCGGGTCCGGGTAGAAGCTTTCTTT. It codes for CASGQDRRVRVEAFF.